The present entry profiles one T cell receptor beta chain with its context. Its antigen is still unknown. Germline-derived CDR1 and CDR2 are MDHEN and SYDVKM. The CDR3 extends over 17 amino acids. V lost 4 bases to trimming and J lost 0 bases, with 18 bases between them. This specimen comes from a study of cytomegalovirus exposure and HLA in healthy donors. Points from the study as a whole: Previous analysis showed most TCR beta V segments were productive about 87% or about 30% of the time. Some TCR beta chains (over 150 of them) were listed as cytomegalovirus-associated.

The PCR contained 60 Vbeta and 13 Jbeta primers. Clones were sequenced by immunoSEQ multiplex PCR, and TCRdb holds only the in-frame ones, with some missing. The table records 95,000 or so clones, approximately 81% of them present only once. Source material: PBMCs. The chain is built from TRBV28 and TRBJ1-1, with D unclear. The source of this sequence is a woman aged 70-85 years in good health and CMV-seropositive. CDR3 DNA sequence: TGTGCCAGCAGTTCGCGACAACTCCCTGGCATGAACACTGAAGCTTTCTTT. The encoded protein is CASSSRQLPGMNTEAFF.